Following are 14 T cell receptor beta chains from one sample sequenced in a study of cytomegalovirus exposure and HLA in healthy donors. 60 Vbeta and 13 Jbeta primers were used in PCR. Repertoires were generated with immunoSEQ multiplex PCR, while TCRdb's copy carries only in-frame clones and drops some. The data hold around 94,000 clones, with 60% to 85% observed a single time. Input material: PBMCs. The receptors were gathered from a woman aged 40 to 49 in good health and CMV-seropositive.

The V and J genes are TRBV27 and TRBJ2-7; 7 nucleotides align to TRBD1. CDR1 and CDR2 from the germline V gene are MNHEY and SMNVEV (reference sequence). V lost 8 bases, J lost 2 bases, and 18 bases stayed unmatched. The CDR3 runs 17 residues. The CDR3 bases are TGTGCCAGCGCGACCCAACCCCGGACAGGTTGGGCCTACGAGCAGTACTTC. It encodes CASATQPRTGWAYEQYF.

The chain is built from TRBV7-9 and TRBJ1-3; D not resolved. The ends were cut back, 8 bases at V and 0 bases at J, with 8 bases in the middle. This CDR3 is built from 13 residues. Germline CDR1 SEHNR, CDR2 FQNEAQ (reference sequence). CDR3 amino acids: CASAYPSGNTIYF. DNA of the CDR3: TGTGCCAGCGCCTACCCCTCTGGAAACACCATATATTTT.

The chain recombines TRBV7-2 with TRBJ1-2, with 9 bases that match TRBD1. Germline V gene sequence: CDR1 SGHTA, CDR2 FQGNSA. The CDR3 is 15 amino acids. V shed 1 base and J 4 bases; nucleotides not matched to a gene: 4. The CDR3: CASSLVQGAGYGYTF. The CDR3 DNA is TGTGCCAGCAGCTTAGTACAGGGGGCCGGCTATGGCTACACCTTC.

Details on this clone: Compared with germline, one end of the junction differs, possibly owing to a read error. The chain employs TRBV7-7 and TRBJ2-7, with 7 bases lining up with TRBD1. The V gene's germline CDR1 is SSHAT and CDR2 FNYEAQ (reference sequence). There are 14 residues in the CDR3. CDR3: CASSLSGQLSEQYF. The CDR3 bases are TGTGCTAGCAGCCTATCGGGACAGCTGAGCGAGCAGTACTTC.

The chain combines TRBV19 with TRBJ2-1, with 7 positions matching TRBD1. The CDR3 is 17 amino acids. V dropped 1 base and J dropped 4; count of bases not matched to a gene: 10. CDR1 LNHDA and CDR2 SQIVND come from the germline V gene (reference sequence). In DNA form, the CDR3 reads TGTGCCAGTAGTATAGTCCCAGGGGGATCGGGATACAATGAGCAGTTCTTC. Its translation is CASSIVPGGSGYNEQFF.

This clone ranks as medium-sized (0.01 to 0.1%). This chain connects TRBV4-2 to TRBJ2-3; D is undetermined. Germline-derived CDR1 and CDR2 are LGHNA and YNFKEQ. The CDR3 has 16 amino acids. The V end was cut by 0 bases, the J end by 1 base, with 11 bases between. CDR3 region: CASSQEAAPRTDTQYF. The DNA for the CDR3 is TGTGCCAGCAGCCAAGAGGCAGCGCCACGCACAGATACGCAGTATTTT.

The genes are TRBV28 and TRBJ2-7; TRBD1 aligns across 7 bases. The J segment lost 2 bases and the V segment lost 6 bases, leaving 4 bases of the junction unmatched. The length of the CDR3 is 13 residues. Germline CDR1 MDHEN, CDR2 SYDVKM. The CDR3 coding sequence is TGTGCCAGCAGAAACGGACAGGCCTACGAGCAGTACTTC. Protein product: CASRNGQAYEQYF. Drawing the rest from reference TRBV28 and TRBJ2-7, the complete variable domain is DVKVTQSSRYLVKRTGEKVFLECVQDMDHENMFWYRQDPGLGLRLIYFSYDVKMKEKGDIPEGYSVSREKKERFSLILESASTNQTSMYLCASRNGQAYEQYFGPGTRLTVT.

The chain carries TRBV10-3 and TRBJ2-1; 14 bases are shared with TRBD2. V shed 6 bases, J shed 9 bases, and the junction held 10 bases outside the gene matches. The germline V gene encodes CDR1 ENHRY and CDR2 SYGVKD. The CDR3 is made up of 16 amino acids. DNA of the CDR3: TGTGCCATCAGAAATCCGGGACTAGCGGGAGTTAGTGAGCAGTTCTTC. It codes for CAIRNPGLAGVSEQFF.

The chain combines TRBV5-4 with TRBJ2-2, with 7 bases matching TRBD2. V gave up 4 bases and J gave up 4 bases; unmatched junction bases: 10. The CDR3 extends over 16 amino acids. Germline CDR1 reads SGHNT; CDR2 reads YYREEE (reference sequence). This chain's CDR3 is CASSPVGGGPTGELFF. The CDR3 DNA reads TGTGCCAGCAGCCCGGTCGGGGGAGGGCCCACCGGGGAGCTGTTTTTT. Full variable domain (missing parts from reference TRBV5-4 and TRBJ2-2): ETGVTQSPTHLIKTRGQQVTLRCSSQSGHNTVSWYQQALGQGPQFIFQYYREEENGRGNFPPRFSGLQFPNYSSELNVNALELDDSALYLCASSPVGGGPTGELFFGEGSRLTVL.

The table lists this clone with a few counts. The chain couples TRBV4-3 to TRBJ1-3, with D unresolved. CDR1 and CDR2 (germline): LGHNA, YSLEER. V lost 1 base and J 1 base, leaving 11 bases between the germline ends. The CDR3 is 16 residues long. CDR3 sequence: CASSQVATLSGNTIYF. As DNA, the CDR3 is TGCGCCAGCAGCCAAGTGGCGACACTGTCTGGAAACACCATATATTTT.

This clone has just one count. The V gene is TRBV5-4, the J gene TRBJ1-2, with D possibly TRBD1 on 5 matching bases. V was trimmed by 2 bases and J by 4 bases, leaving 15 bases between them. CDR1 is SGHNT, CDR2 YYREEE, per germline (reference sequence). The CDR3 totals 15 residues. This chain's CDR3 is CASSFFSREAYGYTF. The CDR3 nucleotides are TGTGCCAGCAGCTTCTTCTCCAGGGAGGCCTATGGCTACACCTTC.

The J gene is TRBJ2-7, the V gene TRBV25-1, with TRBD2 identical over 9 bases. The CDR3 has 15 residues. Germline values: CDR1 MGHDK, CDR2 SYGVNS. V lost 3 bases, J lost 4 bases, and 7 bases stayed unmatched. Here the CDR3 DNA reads TGTGCCAGCAGTGACATTGTTGCGGGAGGGTACGAGCAGTACTTC. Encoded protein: CASSDIVAGGYEQYF.

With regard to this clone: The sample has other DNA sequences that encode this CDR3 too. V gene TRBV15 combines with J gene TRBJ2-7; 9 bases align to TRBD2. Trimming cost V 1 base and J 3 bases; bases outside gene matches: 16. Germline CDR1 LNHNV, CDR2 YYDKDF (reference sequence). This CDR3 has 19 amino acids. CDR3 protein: CATSRVKYSGRAHNYEQYF. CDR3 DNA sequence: TGTGCCACCAGCAGAGTGAAATATAGCGGGAGAGCTCATAACTACGAGCAGTACTTC. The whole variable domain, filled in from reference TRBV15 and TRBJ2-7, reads DAMVIQNPRYQVTQFGKPVTLSCSQTLNHNVMYWYQQKSSQAPKLLFHYYDKDFNNEADTPDNFQSRRPNTSFCFLDIRSPGLGDTAMYLCATSRVKYSGRAHNYEQYFGPGTRLTVT.

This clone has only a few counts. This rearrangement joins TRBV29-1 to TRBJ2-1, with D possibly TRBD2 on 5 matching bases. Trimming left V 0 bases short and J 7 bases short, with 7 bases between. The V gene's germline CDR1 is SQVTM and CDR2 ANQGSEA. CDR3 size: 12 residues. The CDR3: CSVEDRRNEQFF. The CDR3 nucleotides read TGCAGCGTTGAAGATAGGAGGAATGAGCAGTTCTTC.